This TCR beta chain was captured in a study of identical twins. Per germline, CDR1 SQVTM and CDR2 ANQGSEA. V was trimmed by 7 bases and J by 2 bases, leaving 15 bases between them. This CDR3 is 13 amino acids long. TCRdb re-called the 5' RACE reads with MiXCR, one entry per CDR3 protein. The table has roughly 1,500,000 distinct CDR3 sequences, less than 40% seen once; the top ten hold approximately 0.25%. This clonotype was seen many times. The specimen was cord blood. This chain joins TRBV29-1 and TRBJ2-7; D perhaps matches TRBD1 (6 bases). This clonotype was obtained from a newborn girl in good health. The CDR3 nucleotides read TGCAGCGCCCTAACAGGGTTTACCTACGAGCAGTACTTC. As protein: CSALTGFTYEQYF.